This entry lists 29 T cell receptor beta chains sequenced from one sample in a study of OX40 agonist ivuxolimab in advanced cancers. Here immunoSEQ multiplex PCR was the method, and the copy in TCRdb shows in-frame clones only, minus some. The sample shows around 70,000 clones, about 83% of them seen only once. Specimen: CD4+ or CD8+ T cells sorted from blood, collected in a trial of the OX40 agonist ivuxolimab. Receptor source: an adult with an advanced solid tumor such as melanoma, head and neck, liver or kidney cancer.

This rearrangement joins TRBV30 to TRBJ1-5; a possible D gene is TRBD1 (5 bases). V gave up 2 bases and J gave up 5 bases, with 7 bases separating them. CDR3 length: 12 amino acids. Germline V gene sequence: CDR1 GTSNPN, CDR2 SVGIG (reference sequence). In nucleotides, the CDR3 is TGTGCCTGGAGTACAGGATATCAGCCCCAGCATTTT. Amino acid sequence: CAWSTGYQPQHF. Using reference TRBV30 and TRBJ1-5 for the parts outside the CDR3, the full variable domain is SQTIHQWPATLVQPVGSPLSLECTVEGTSNPNLYWYRQAAGRGLQLLFYSVGIGQISSEVPQNLSASRPQDRQFILSSKKLLLSDSGFYLCAWSTGYQPQHFGDGTRLSIL.

The genes are TRBV9 and TRBJ2-1; tentative D call: TRBD2 (5 bases). This CDR3 is built from 13 residues. Looked up from germline, CDR1 is SGDLS and CDR2 is YYNGEE. The V end was cut by 3 bases, the J end by 9 bases, with 13 bases between. The CDR3: CASSASGNVEQFF. Here the CDR3 DNA reads TGTGCCAGCAGCGCCTCCGGGAACGTTGAGCAGTTCTTC.

The chain uses TRBV30 and TRBJ2-7, with 7 bases fitting TRBD1. The CDR3 runs 13 residues. The germline CDR1 and CDR2 sequences are GTSNPN and SVGIG (reference sequence). J lost 0 bases, V lost 1 base, and 0 bases had no gene match. Here the CDR3 DNA reads TGTGCCTGGAGTGGGACAGGCTCCTACGAGCAGTACTTC. It encodes CAWSGTGSYEQYF.

The chain carries TRBV25-1 and TRBJ2-6; D not resolved. This CDR3 comprises 14 residues. Trimming removed 4 bases from V and 0 bases from J, with 4 bases in between. Germline V gene lookup returns CDR1 MGHDK and CDR2 SYGVNS. CDR3 protein: CASSVSSGANVLTF. The CDR3 bases are TGTGCCAGCAGTGTGAGCTCTGGGGCCAACGTCCTGACTTTC.

The chain joins TRBV5-1 to TRBJ2-1; D unclear. CDR3 length equals 11 residues. Germline values: CDR1 SGHRS, CDR2 YFSETQ. Trimming took 2 bases from V and 8 from J, leaving 5 bases between them. CDR3 loop: CASSFHYEQFF. Written as DNA, the CDR3 is TGCGCCAGCAGCTTTCATTATGAGCAGTTCTTC.

This chain connects TRBV7-2 to TRBJ2-7; D is ambiguous. The CDR3 is 14 residues long. V was trimmed by 1 base and J by 7 bases, leaving 14 bases between them. Looked up from germline, CDR1 is SGHTA and CDR2 is FQGNSA. The CDR3 region has the DNA TGTGCCAGCAGCTTAGATTGGACCCCCGGGGAGCAGTACTTC. As protein: CASSLDWTPGEQYF. The full variable domain, its missing parts supplied by reference TRBV7-2 and TRBJ2-7, is GAGVSQSPSNKVTEKGKDVELRCDPISGHTALYWYRQSLGQGLEFLIYFQGNSAPDKSGLPSDRFSAERTGGSVSTLTIQRTQQEDSAVYLCASSLDWTPGEQYFGPGTRLTVT.

Details on this clone: A read error may account for a junction end that differs from germline. V and J are TRBV14 and TRBJ2-4; D not certain. The CDR3 contains 14 residues. The germline V gene has CDR1 SGHDN and CDR2 FVKESK. CDR3 in amino acids: CASSQDLARNIQYF. Written as DNA, the CDR3 is TGTGCCAGCAGCCAAGATCTGGCCAGAAACATTCAGTACTTC.

This clone was seen just once. The chain recombines TRBV6-6 with TRBJ1-1; no reliable D call. The germline CDR1 and CDR2 sequences are MNHNY and SVGAGI (reference sequence). CDR3 length: 12 amino acids. V lost 4 bases to trimming and J lost 5 bases, with 8 bases between them. The CDR3 sequence is CASSFGRTEAFF. The CDR3 nucleotides read TGTGCCAGCAGTTTCGGACGTACTGAAGCTTTCTTT.

The chain couples TRBV6-5 to TRBJ1-1, with a possible D match to TRBD1 (5 bases). CDR3 length: 14 amino acids. Germline V CDR1 and CDR2: MNHEY, SVGAGI. Trimming removed 4 bases at V and 1 base at J, with 10 bases between. The DNA of the CDR3 is TGTGCCAGCAGTTCCCGGGACGGGAACACTGAAGCTTTCTTT. As protein: CASSSRDGNTEAFF.

The V gene is TRBV30, the J gene TRBJ2-7; possible D gene TRBD2, 6 bases. The CDR3 is 15 amino acids. The germline V and J ends were trimmed by 2 bases and 2 bases, with 16 bases remaining between them. From germline, CDR1 is GTSNPN and CDR2 SVGIG (reference sequence). CDR3 protein: CAWSPPRDWAYEQYF. DNA for the CDR3: TGTGCCTGGAGTCCTCCCCGGGACTGGGCCTACGAGCAGTACTTC.

The V and J genes are TRBV7-2 and TRBJ2-7, with D perhaps TRBD1 (5 bases). CDR1 and CDR2 from the germline V gene are SGHTA and FQGNSA. The CDR3 spans 17 residues. Trimming removed 1 base from V and 4 bases from J, with 20 bases in between. The CDR3 spells CASSLVITGQGAYEQYF. The CDR3 DNA sequence: TGTGCCAGCAGCTTAGTCATAACTGGGCAGGGCGCGTACGAGCAGTACTTC.

This rearrangement joins TRBV6-5 to TRBJ2-5, with D perhaps given as TRBD1 or TRBD2 (5 bases each). V was trimmed by 8 bases and J by 5 bases, leaving 18 bases between them. The CDR3 is 14 amino acids. CDR1 MNHEY and CDR2 SVGAGI come from the germline V gene. The CDR3 sequence: CASGWGSGFETQYF. The CDR3 bases are TGTGCCAGCGGGTGGGGGTCGGGTTTCGAGACCCAGTACTTC.

Details on this clone: The junction differs from germline at one of its ends, possibly a read error. Other nucleotide sequences from this sample produce the same CDR3. This sequence joins TRBV19 and TRBJ2-7, with 9 bases identical to TRBD1. This CDR3 comprises 16 residues. Germline V lookup: CDR1 LNHDA, CDR2 SQIVND (reference sequence). CDR3 DNA: TGCGCCAGTAGTATGTACCCGGACAGGGGTCCCTACGAGCAGTACTTC. It codes for CASSMYPDRGPYEQYF. Supplemented by reference TRBV19 and TRBJ2-7, the full variable domain reads DGGITQSPKYLFRKEGQNVTLSCEQNLNHDAMYWYRQDPGQGLRLIYYSQIVNDFQKGDIAEGYSVSREKKESFPLTVTSAQKNPTAFYLCASSMYPDRGPYEQYFGPGTRLTVT.

The chain carries TRBV7-6 and TRBJ2-1, with D unclear. The CDR3 loop spans 16 amino acids. Germline CDR1 SGHVS, CDR2 FNYEAQ. Trimming removed 1 base at V and 3 bases at J, with 13 bases between. The chain's CDR3 is CASSLVTGPRYNEQFF. In nucleotides, the CDR3 is TGTGCCAGCAGCTTAGTTACGGGTCCCCGCTACAATGAGCAGTTCTTC.

The chain links TRBV27 to TRBJ2-7, with TRBD1 matching over 8 bases. Germline CDR1 and CDR2: MNHEY and SMNVEV (reference sequence). CDR3 size: 16 residues. J lost 5 bases, V lost 2 bases, and 11 bases had no gene match. Here the CDR3 DNA reads TGTGCCAGCAGTTTAATCTTCGCCGGGACAGGAAACGAGCAGTACTTC. As protein: CASSLIFAGTGNEQYF.

This chain joins TRBV7-2 and TRBJ2-2; the D gene could be TRBD1 or TRBD2 (5 bases each). V lost 5 bases and J 0 bases, leaving 7 bases between the germline ends. The CDR3 has 14 residues. In germline, CDR1 is SGHTA, CDR2 FQGNSA. The CDR3 sequence is CASSRDPNTGELFF. The CDR3 bases are TGTGCCAGCAGCAGGGACCCGAACACCGGGGAGCTGTTTTTT.

Comment on this clone: The sample carries other DNA sequences with the same CDR3. The chain uses TRBV7-2 and TRBJ2-1; D unresolved. There are 15 residues in the CDR3. Germline CDR1 is SGHTA and CDR2 is FQGNSA. V was trimmed by 2 bases and J by 0 bases, leaving 8 bases between them. As DNA, the CDR3 is TGTGCCAGCAGCTTAACCTCCAGCTCCTACAATGAGCAGTTCTTC. Its protein is CASSLTSSSYNEQFF.

This clone has just one count. This chain joins TRBV30 and TRBJ2-7; D is uncertain. Deletions cut 3 bases from V and 3 bases from J, with 6 bases between. The CDR3 has 11 amino acids. Germline CDR1 GTSNPN, CDR2 SVGIG (reference sequence). The DNA for the CDR3 is TGTGCCTGGAGAGGGAACTACGAGCAGTACTTC. It encodes CAWRGNYEQYF.

The chain has TRBV6-4 and TRBJ1-6; the D is unclear. Trimming shortened V by 3 bases and J by 10 bases, and 13 bases separated the two germline ends. Germline V gene data show CDR1 as MRHNA and CDR2 as SNTAGT. The CDR3 totals 14 residues. The DNA for the CDR3 is TGTGCCAGCAGTGAAGGAGGGTTAGAATCACCCCTCCACTTT. Encoded protein: CASSEGGLESPLHF.

This clone was seen only a few times. The rearrangement uses TRBV7-2 and TRBJ2-1; 8 positions match TRBD2. The germline gives CDR1 SGHTA, CDR2 FQGNSA. The CDR3 contains 17 residues. V lost 5 bases to trimming and J lost 1 base; unmatched junction nucleotides: 10. DNA of the CDR3: TGTGCCAGCAGCCCTACGGGGGCGGGGGGTTCCTACAATGAGCAGTTCTTC. The encoded protein is CASSPTGAGGSYNEQFF.

This chain links TRBV12-5 with TRBJ2-3, with TRBD1 as a possible D gene (5 bases). Germline CDR1 is LGHNT and CDR2 is FRNRAP. Trimming pared 5 bases from V and 8 bases from J, leaving 14 bases between. The CDR3 consists of 13 residues. The CDR3 here is CASGPLSRGTQYF. DNA for the CDR3: TGTGCTAGTGGTCCCCTCTCAAGGGGTACGCAGTATTTT. Full variable domain (remainder filled in from reference TRBV12-5 and TRBJ2-3): DARVTQTPRHKVTEMGQEVTMRCQPILGHNTVFWYRQTMMQGLELLAYFRNRAPLDDSGMPKDRFSAEMPDATLATLKIQPSEPRDSAVYFCASGPLSRGTQYFGPGTRLTVL.

The chain employs TRBV4-3 and TRBJ1-2, with D maybe TRBD1 (6 bases). V dropped 0 bases and J dropped 6 bases, with 20 bases sitting between them. The CDR3 is made up of 17 amino acids. Germline assignment: CDR1 LGHNA and CDR2 YSLEER. The CDR3 reads CASSQDLRGARPNGYTF. The CDR3 bases are TGCGCCAGCAGCCAAGATTTGAGGGGGGCGCGGCCAAATGGCTACACCTTC.

J is TRBJ1-1 and V is TRBV7-9, with D perhaps matching TRBD1 (5 bases). The V gene's germline CDR1 is SEHNR and CDR2 FQNEAQ (reference sequence). This CDR3 region has 15 residues. The V gene lost 5 bases and the J gene lost 0 bases, with 13 bases spanning the gap. DNA for the CDR3: TGTGCCAGCAGCCCGCGACAGTCCATGAACACTGAAGCTTTCTTT. Translation gives CASSPRQSMNTEAFF. The full variable domain, with the rest looked up from reference TRBV7-9 and TRBJ1-1, is DTGVSQNPRHKITKRGQNVTFRCDPISEHNRLYWYRQTLGQGPEFLTYFQNEAQLEKSRLLSDRFSAERPKGSFSTLEIQRTEQGDSAMYLCASSPRQSMNTEAFFGQGTRLTVV.

Remarks on this clone: One end of the junction does not line up with germline, which may come from a read error. The chain couples TRBV13 to TRBJ1-2; D is perhaps TRBD1 (5 bases). The CDR3 spans 15 residues. Per germline, CDR1 PRHDT and CDR2 FYEKMQ (reference sequence). The CDR3 reads CASSQEAGRDYGYTF. The CDR3, as DNA: TGCGCCAGCAGCCAGGAAGCGGGACGTGACTATGGCTACACCTTC.

The rearrangement links TRBV5-6 to TRBJ2-7; a possible D gene is TRBD1 (5 bases). Trimming took off 1 base at V and 5 bases at J, with 16 bases between the two ends. This CDR3 has 15 residues. Germline CDR1 and CDR2: SGHDT and YYEEEE. CDR3 sequence reads: CASSLFQGGSNEQYF. CDR3 bases: TGTGCCAGCAGCTTGTTCCAGGGCGGTTCTAACGAGCAGTACTTC.

This rearrangement joins TRBV4-1 to TRBJ2-3; TRBD1 might be the D (6 bases). The CDR3 contains 16 residues. V was clipped by 0 bases and J by 0 bases, with 10 bases between them. Germline-derived CDR1 and CDR2 are MGHRA and YSYEKL. CDR3 DNA: TGCGCCAGCAGCCAAGAACCACAGGGAAGCACAGATACGCAGTATTTT. It encodes CASSQEPQGSTDTQYF.

This chain connects TRBV15 to TRBJ2-2; D could derive from TRBD1 or TRBD2 (5 bases each). CDR3 length: 13 amino acids. V was shortened by 5 bases and J by 3 bases, with 7 bases between the two germline ends. From germline, CDR1 is LNHNV and CDR2 YYDKDF (reference sequence). CDR3 in DNA: TGTGCCACCAGCTGGGGGTACACCGGGGAGCTGTTTTTT. This translates into CATSWGYTGELFF.

The chain joins TRBV6-1 to TRBJ1-1; D gene ambiguous. Germline V gene lookup returns CDR1 MNHNS and CDR2 SASEGT. The CDR3 runs to 13 residues. V shed 6 bases and J shed 2 bases, with 10 bases lying between them. The CDR3 sequence: CASREDYNTEAFF. CDR3 nucleotide sequence: TGTGCCAGCAGAGAGGATTACAACACTGAAGCTTTCTTT.

The rearrangement links TRBV19 to TRBJ2-2; D call uncertain. Germline CDR1 LNHDA, CDR2 SQIVND (reference sequence). This CDR3 contains 14 residues. V was cut by 3 bases and J by 4 bases, with 9 bases left in between. In DNA, the CDR3 is TGTGCCAGTAGTATCGCCAGTCTCACCGGGGAGCTGTTTTTT. This codes for CASSIASLTGELFF.